This TCR beta chain was sequenced during a study of cytomegalovirus exposure and HLA in healthy donors. Comment on this clone: Its matching antigen is unknown.

The CDR3 extends over 16 amino acids. The V and J ends lost 4 bases and 1 base, in that order; junction bases with no gene match: 8. Germline V gene lookup returns CDR1 KGHSH and CDR2 LQKENI. Study-wide points: Exclusion applied to some V segments, including TRBV6-2 and TRBV6-3, as they were indistinguishable. Sequence variants that were highly shared formed a cluster that was likely a sequencing artifact.

Both 60 Vbeta primers and 13 Jbeta primers went into the PCR. The method was immunoSEQ multiplex PCR; TCRdb's version includes in-frame clones alone and lacks a portion of them. Of about 140,000 clones detected, about two thirds appear once; the ten largest clones hold 2.1%. The specimen sequenced was PBMCs. This chain joins TRBV18 and TRBJ2-3, with 7 positions matching TRBD1. This sequence was found in a man between 35 and 55 years old in good health and CMV-seronegative. CDR3 sequence: CASSRLTGVGTDTQYF. CDR3 nucleotides: TGTGCCAGCTCACGACTCACAGGGGTTGGCACAGATACGCAGTATTTT.